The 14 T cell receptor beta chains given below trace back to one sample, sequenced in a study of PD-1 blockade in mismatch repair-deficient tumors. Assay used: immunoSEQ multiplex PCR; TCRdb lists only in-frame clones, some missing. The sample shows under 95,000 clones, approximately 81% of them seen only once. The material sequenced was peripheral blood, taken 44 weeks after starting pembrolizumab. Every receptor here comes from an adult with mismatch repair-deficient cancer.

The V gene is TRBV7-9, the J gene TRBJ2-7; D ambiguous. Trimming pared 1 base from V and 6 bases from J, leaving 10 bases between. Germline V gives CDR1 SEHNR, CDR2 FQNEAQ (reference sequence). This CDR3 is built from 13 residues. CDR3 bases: TGTGCCAGCAGCTTAGGGGCAGGCGTCGAGCAGTACTTC. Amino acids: CASSLGAGVEQYF.

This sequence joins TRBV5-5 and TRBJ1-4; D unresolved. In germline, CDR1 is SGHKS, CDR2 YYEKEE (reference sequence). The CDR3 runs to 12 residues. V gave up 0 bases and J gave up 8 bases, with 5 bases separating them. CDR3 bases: TGTGCCAGCAGCTTGGTTGGGGAAAAACTGTTTTTT. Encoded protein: CASSLVGEKLFF.

The CDR3 sequence is CASSEGRVSYGYTF. The CDR3 coding sequence is TGTGCCAGTAGCGAGGGAAGGGTGAGCTATGGCTACACCTTC. The gene calls are TRBV19 and TRBJ1-2; D gene unclear. From germline, CDR1 is LNHDA and CDR2 SQIVND (reference sequence). Trimming pared 6 bases from V and 4 bases from J, leaving 15 bases between. This CDR3 spans 14 amino acids.

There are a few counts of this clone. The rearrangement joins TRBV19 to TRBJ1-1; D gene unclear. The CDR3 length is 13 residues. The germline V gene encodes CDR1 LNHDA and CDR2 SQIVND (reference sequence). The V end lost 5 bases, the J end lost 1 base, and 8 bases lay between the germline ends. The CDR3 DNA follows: TGTGCCAGTAGTCCGACACAGAACACTGAAGCTTTCTTT. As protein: CASSPTQNTEAFF.

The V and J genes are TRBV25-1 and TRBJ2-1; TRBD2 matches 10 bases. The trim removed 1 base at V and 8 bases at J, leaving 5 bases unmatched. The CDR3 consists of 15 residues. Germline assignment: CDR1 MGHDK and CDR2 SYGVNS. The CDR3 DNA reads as TGTGCCAGCAGTGAATCCAGCGGGAGGGCGGATGAGCAGTTCTTC. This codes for CASSESSGRADEQFF.

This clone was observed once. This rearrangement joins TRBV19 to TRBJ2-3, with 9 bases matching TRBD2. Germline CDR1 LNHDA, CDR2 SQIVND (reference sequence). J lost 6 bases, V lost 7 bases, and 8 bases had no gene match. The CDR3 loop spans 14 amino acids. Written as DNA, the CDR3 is TGTGCCAGTAAAGGCGGGAGGGGAGTTGATACGCAGTATTTT. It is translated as CASKGGRGVDTQYF. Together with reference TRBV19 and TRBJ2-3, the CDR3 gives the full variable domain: DGGITQSPKYLFRKEGQNVTLSCEQNLNHDAMYWYRQDPGQGLRLIYYSQIVNDFQKGDIAEGYSVSREKKESFPLTVTSAQKNPTAFYLCASKGGRGVDTQYFGPGTRLTVL.

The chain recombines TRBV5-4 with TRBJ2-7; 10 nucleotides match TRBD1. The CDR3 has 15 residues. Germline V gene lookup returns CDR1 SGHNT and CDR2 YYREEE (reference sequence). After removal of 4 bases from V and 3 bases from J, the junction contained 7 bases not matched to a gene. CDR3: CASSLGTGEIYEQYF. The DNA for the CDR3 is TGTGCCAGCAGCCTAGGGACAGGGGAAATCTACGAGCAGTACTTC.

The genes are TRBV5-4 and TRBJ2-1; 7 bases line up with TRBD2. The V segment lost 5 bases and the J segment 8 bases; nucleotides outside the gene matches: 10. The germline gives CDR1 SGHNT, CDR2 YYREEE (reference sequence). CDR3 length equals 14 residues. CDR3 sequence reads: CASRRNAGVDEQFF. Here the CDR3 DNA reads TGTGCCAGCAGAAGGAACGCGGGAGTCGATGAGCAGTTCTTC. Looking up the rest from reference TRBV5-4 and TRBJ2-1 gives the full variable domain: ETGVTQSPTHLIKTRGQQVTLRCSSQSGHNTVSWYQQALGQGPQFIFQYYREEENGRGNFPPRFSGLQFPNYSSELNVNALELDDSALYLCASRRNAGVDEQFFGPGTRLTVL.

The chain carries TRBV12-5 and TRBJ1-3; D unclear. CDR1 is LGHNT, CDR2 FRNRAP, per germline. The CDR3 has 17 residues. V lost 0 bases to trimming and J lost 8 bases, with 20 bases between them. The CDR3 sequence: CASGLVVGRKIRDTIYF. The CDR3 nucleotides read TGTGCTAGTGGTTTGGTAGTCGGCAGAAAGATTCGAGACACCATATATTTT.

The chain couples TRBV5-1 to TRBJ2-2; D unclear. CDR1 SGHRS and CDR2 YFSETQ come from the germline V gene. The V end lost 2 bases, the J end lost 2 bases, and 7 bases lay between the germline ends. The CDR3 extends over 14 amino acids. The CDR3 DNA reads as TGCGCCAGCAGCTTTTCCCTTAACACCGGGGAGCTGTTTTTT. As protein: CASSFSLNTGELFF.

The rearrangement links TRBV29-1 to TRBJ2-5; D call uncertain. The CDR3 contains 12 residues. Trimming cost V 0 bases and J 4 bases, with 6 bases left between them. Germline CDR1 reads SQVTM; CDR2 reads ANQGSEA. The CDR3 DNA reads TGCAGCGTTGAAGAAGTGATAGAGACCCAGTACTTC. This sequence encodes CSVEEVIETQYF.

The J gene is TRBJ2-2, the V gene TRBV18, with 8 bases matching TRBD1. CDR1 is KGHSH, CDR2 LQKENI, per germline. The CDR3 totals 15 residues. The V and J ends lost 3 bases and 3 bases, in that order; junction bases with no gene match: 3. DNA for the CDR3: TGTGCCAGCTCACCTTCACAGGGGGACACCGGGGAGCTGTTTTTT. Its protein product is CASSPSQGDTGELFF.

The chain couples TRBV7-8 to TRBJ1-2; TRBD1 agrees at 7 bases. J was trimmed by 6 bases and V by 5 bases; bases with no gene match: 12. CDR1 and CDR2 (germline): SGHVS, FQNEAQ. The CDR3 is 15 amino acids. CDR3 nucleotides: TGTGCCAGCAGCCCTATTCGGGACAGCCTTAATGGCTACACCTTC. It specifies CASSPIRDSLNGYTF.

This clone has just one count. CDR3 in DNA: TGTGCCAGCAGCCCCACGGCGGGAGGGCCAACCAATGAGCAGTTCTTC. It is translated as CASSPTAGGPTNEQFF. The chain combines TRBV4-2 with TRBJ2-1; 9 positions agree with TRBD2. The CDR3 runs to 16 residues. The germline CDR1 and CDR2 sequences are LGHNA and YNFKEQ. V gave up 4 bases and J gave up 6 bases; unmatched junction bases: 10.